This record concerns one TCR beta chain sequence. This sample stems from a study of blood T cell repertoires in COVID-19. TCRdb keeps only in-frame clones here, not all; method: immunoSEQ multiplex PCR. The sample gives 160,000 or so clones, around 83% of which show up once; over 1.5% is in the top ten. Trimming removed 1 base from V and 0 bases from J, with 8 bases in between. This CDR3 has 16 amino acids. Germline V gene data show CDR1 as SGHRS and CDR2 as YFSETQ. Sequencing input: peripheral blood. The clonotype comes from a human donor in a cohort sampled during active COVID-19. The chain recombines TRBV5-1 with TRBJ1-6; no reliable D call. The chain's CDR3 is CASSLSESSYNSPLHF. The DNA for the CDR3 is TGCGCCAGCAGCTTGTCGGAGAGCTCCTATAATTCACCCCTCCACTTT.